This TCR beta chain stems from a study of tumor-infiltrating lymphocytes in localized non-small cell lung cancer. Assay used: immunoSEQ multiplex PCR; TCRdb lists only in-frame clones, some missing. The sample has approximately 14,000 clones; 68% are singletons. V shed 6 bases and J shed 2 bases, with 15 bases lying between them. Germline assignment: CDR1 MNHNY and CDR2 SVGAGI (reference sequence). The CDR3 is 15 amino acids. The gene calls are TRBV6-6 and TRBJ2-3, with a tentative D call TRBD1 (6 bases). Sequencing used uninvolved lung tissue not adjacent to the tumor. This TCR derives from a human donor with non-small cell lung cancer. CDR3: CASRPDSQFTDTQYF. DNA for the CDR3: TGTGCCAGCAGACCGGACAGCCAATTCACAGATACGCAGTATTTT.